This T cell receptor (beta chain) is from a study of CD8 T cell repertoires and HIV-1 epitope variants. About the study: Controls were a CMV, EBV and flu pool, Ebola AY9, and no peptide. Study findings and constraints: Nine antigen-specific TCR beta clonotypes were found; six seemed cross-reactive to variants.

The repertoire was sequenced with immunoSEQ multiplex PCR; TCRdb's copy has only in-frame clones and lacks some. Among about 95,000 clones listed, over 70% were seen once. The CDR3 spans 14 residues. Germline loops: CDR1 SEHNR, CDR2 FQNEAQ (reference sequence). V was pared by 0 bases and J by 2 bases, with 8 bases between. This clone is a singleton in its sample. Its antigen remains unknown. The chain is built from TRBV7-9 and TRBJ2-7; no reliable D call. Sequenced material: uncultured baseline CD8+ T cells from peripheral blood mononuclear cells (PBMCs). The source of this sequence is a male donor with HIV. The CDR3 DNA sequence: TGTGCCAGCAGCTTAGCGGCGAAGCCCTACGAGCAGTACTTC. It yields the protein CASSLAAKPYEQYF.